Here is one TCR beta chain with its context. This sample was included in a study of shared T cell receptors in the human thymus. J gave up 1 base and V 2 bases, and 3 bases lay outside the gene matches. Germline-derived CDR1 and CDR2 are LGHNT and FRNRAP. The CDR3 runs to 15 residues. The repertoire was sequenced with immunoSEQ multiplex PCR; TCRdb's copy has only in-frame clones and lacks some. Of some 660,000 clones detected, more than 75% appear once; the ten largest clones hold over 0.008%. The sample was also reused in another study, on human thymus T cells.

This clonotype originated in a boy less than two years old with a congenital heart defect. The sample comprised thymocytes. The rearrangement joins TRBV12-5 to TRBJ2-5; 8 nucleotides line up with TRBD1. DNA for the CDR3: TGTGCTAGTGGTTTGCAAACAGGGGGCCAAGAGACCCAGTACTTC. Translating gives CASGLQTGGQETQYF. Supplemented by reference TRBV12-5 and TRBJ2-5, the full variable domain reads DARVTQTPRHKVTEMGQEVTMRCQPILGHNTVFWYRQTMMQGLELLAYFRNRAPLDDSGMPKDRFSAEMPDATLATLKIQPSEPRDSAVYFCASGLQTGGQETQYFGPGTRLLVL.